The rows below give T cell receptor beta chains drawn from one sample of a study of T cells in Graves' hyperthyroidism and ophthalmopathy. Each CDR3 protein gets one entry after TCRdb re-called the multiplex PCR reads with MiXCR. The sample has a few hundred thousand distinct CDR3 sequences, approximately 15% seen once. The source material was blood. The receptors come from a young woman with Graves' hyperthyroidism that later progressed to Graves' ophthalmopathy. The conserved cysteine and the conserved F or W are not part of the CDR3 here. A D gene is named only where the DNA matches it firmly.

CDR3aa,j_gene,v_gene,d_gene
ASSGPTGPEQY,TRBJ2-7,TRBV11-3,.
ASSPGTGTYEQY,TRBJ2-7,TRBV19,TRBD1
ASSQTGTHRPDGYT,TRBJ1-2,TRBV3-1,.
ASSFTAPLMNTEAF,TRBJ1-1,TRBV5-4,.
ASSQVGADKNIQY,TRBJ2-4,TRBV14,.
ASSSRTSGSEQY,TRBJ2-7,TRBV5-1,TRBD2
ASRGTGTGNTEAF,TRBJ1-1,TRBV28,TRBD1
SAPDRAEGYT,TRBJ1-2,TRBV20-1,TRBD1
ASADQFNRDCT,TRBJ1-2,TRBV19,.
ASSYSSSGAPGYGYT,TRBJ1-2,TRBV6-5,.
ASSSQPLNEETQY,TRBJ2-5,TRBV12-3/TRBV12-4,.
ASSHPGQANEKLF,TRBJ1-4,TRBV4-3,TRBD1
ASTNRPQGAGSGRAF,TRBJ1-1,TRBV19,TRBD1
ASSESLAGYEQY,TRBJ2-7,TRBV11-2,TRBD2
ASSIDSGYAGELF,TRBJ2-2,TRBV19,.
SALTLSQQF,TRBJ2-1,TRBV20-1,.
ASSASAGTGDTGELF,TRBJ2-2,TRBV5-1,.
ASSPRGGAISYEQY,TRBJ2-7,TRBV11-3,TRBD2
AISEAGREDEQY,TRBJ2-7,TRBV10-3,TRBD2
ASSLAGGGQETQY,TRBJ2-5,TRBV5-6,TRBD2
ASSQVRANTEAF,TRBJ1-1,TRBV3-1,.
AGRERGYNEQF,TRBJ2-1,TRBV30,TRBD2
ASNTWGQPQH,TRBJ1-5,TRBV12-3/TRBV12-4,.
SASKVAYMNTEAF,TRBJ1-1,TRBV20-1,.
ASSISDRPYEQY,TRBJ2-7,TRBV19,.
SVEGPDQPQH,TRBJ1-5,TRBV29-1,.
ASSPSGGSLEAF,TRBJ1-1,TRBV7-9,.
ASSQDRGLTNEQF,TRBJ2-1,TRBV4-2,.
ASSFYGGDFTGELF,TRBJ2-2,TRBV28,.
SASWREVVTDTQY,TRBJ2-3,TRBV20-1,TRBD2
ASSRDPSSYNEQF,TRBJ2-1,TRBV6-1,.
SASHSGSGPWETQY,TRBJ2-5,TRBV20-1,TRBD2
ASLNPIYGYT,TRBJ1-2,TRBV2,.
ASRRDIHGNTIY,TRBJ1-3,TRBV19,.
ASSHKAGGESKQF,TRBJ2-1,TRBV7-3,TRBD2
ASSQLGTATAYEQY,TRBJ2-7,TRBV14,TRBD1
ASSPRLDYEQF,TRBJ2-1,TRBV7-9,.
ASSSEGSDTEAF,TRBJ1-1,TRBV18,.
ASSWEGAKTEAF,TRBJ1-1,TRBV6-1,TRBD1
ASSLSRTPGEAF,TRBJ1-1,TRBV5-1,.
ASSLYQGASEAF,TRBJ1-1,TRBV12-3/TRBV12-4,TRBD1
SVSGTEAF,TRBJ1-1,TRBV29-1,.
ASSLLAGSYGYT,TRBJ1-2,TRBV12-3/TRBV12-4,.
ASSGVVAGSYEQY,TRBJ2-7,TRBV28,.
ASSSPGASYNEQF,TRBJ2-1,TRBV9,.
AWSVSTRGYT,TRBJ1-2,TRBV30,.